This T cell receptor (beta chain) derives from a study of a mutant IDH1 vaccine in newly diagnosed glioma. Study at large: The patients received vaccinations eight times, in weeks 1, 3, 5, 7, 11, 15, 19 and 23. The first vaccination came 4-6 weeks after radiotherapy alone, or with temozolomide cycles. The treated population exhibited a male proportion of approximately 62%, a female proportion of about 38%, and a mean age of around 40 years. It was radiotherapy, temozolomide, or both that patients received previously, with most receiving both.

CDR1 SGHDT and CDR2 YYEEEE come from the germline V gene. This CDR3 region has 12 residues. For this clone: Its antigen is not identified. A junction boundary mismatches the germline segment, possibly from a read error.

Assay: immunoSEQ multiplex PCR; the TCRdb copy retains only in-frame clones and omits some. The profile covers roughly 130,000 clones, with about four fifths appearing a single time and 4.5% to 5.5% taken by the ten largest. Noted time point: week 11, during vaccination. Topical imiquimod accompanied each vaccine dose, which consisted of 300 ug of mutant IDH1 20-mer peptide. The chain combines TRBV5-6 with TRBJ2-7, with 8 positions matching TRBD1. The material was PBMCs, obtained from a glioma patient whose treatment included an IDH1 peptide vaccine. This TCR came from a man in his forties with glioma. The CDR3 protein is CASSLGTGEQCF. The CDR3 bases are TGTGCCAGCAGCTTAGGGACAGGCGAGCAGTGCTTC.